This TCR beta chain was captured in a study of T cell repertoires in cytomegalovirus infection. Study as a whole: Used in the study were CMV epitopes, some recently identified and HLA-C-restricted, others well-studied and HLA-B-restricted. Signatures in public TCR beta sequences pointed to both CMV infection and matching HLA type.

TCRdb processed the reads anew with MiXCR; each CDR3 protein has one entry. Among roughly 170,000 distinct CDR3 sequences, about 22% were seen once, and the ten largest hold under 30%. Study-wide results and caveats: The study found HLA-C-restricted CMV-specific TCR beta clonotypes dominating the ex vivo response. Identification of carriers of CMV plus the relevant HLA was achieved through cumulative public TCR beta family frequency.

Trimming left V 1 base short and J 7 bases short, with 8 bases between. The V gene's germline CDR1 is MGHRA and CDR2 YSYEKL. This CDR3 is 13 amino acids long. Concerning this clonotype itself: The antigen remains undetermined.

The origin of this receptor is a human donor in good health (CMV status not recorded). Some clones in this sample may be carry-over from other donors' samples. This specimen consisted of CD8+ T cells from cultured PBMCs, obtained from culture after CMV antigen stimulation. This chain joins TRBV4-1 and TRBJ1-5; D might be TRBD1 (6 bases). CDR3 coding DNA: TGCGCCAGCAGCCAAGCAGGGGACCAGCCCCAGCATTTT. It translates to CASSQAGDQPQHF.